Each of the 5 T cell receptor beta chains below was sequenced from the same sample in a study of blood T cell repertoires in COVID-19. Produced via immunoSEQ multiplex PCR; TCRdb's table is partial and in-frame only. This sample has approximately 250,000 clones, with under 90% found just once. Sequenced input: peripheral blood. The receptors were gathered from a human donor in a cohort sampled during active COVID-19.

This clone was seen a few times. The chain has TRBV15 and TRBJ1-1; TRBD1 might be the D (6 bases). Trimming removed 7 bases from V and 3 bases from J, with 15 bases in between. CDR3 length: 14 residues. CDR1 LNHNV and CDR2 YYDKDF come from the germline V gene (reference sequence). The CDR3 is CATTPPGAYTEAFF. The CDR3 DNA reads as TGTGCCACCACCCCCCCAGGGGCGTACACTGAAGCTTTCTTT.

This CDR3 reads CASSQMTGESNQPQHF. The DNA for the CDR3 is TGTGCCAGCAGCCAGATGACAGGGGAGAGCAATCAGCCCCAGCATTTT. This chain links TRBV16 with TRBJ1-5, with 8 bases aligning to TRBD1. With V trimmed by 3 bases and J by 1 base, 5 bases remained unmatched. Germline V gene lookup returns CDR1 KGHSY and CDR2 FQNENV. The CDR3 contains 16 residues.

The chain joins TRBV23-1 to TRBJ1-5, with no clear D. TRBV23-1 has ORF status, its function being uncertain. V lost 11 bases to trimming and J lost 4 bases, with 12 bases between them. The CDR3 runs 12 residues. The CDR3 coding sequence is TGCGCCCCACCAATTCAGAATCAGCCCCAGCATTTT. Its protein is CAPPIQNQPQHF.

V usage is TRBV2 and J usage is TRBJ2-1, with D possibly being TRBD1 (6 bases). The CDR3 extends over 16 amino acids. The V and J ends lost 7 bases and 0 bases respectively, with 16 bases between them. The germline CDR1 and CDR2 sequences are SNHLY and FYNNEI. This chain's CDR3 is CASTADRLSSYNEQFF. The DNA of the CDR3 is TGTGCCAGCACCGCGGACAGATTAAGCTCCTACAATGAGCAGTTCTTC.

The CDR3 spells CASSGTGNQPQHF. The DNA for the CDR3 is TGTGCCAGCAGTGGGACAGGCAATCAGCCCCAGCATTTT. The chain couples TRBV2 to TRBJ1-5; D is possibly TRBD1 (6 bases). Per the germline V gene, CDR1 is SNHLY and CDR2 is FYNNEI. V was clipped by 4 bases and J by 2 bases, with 6 bases between them. The CDR3 is made up of 13 amino acids.